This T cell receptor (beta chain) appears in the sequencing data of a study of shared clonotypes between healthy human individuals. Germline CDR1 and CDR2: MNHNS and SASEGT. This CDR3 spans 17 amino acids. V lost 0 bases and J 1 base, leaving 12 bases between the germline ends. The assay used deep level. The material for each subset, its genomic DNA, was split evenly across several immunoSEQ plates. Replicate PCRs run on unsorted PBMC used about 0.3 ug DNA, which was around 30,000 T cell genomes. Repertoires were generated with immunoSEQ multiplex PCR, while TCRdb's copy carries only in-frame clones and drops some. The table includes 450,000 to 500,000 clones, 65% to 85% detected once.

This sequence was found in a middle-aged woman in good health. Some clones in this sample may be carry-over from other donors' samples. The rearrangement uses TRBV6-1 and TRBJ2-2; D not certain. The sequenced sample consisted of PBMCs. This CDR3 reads CASSEAWKPQNTGELFF. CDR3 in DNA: TGTGCCAGCAGTGAAGCGTGGAAACCTCAGAACACCGGGGAGCTGTTTTTT.